These T cell receptor beta chains were read from a single sample in a study of CD8+ T cells in alopecia areata. TCRdb's table, derived via immunoSEQ multiplex PCR, lists solely in-frame clones and lacks some. The sample consists of about 120,000 clones, roughly 69% of them appearing once. The sample taken for sequencing was CD4+ T cells sorted from blood. The receptors come from a human donor in good health. CDR3s include the opening cysteine and the closing phenylalanine or tryptophan. A D gene is named only where the DNA matches it firmly. Rows give clone size only sometimes, using once, few, many, or a class for an expanded clone.

CDR3nt: TGTGCGTACGGACAGGGGCTGAACACTGAAGCTTTCTTT; CDR3aa: CAYGQGLNTEAFF; v_gene: TRBV30; d_gene: TRBD1; j_gene: TRBJ1-1; abundance: NA
CDR3nt: TGCAGCGCATCTACCGGGACAAATTACAATGAGCAGTTCTTC; CDR3aa: CSASTGTNYNEQFF; v_gene: TRBV29-1; d_gene: NA; j_gene: TRBJ2-1; abundance: NA
CDR3nt: TGCAGCGTTGTTGGGCGGCTCTCCGGAGGCTACACCTTC; CDR3aa: CSVVGRLSGGYTF; v_gene: TRBV29-1; d_gene: NA; j_gene: TRBJ1-2; abundance: NA
CDR3nt: TGTGCCAGCAGCTCTCCCGCGGGCAGGGGCCGCTACAATGAGCAGTTCTTC; CDR3aa: CASSSPAGRGRYNEQFF; v_gene: TRBV5-4; d_gene: NA; j_gene: TRBJ2-1; abundance: NA
CDR3nt: TGTGCCAGCAGCGGGGCCAAGGCAGATACGCAGTATTTT; CDR3aa: CASSGAKADTQYF; v_gene: TRBV2; d_gene: NA; j_gene: TRBJ2-3; abundance: few
CDR3nt: TGTGCCAGCAGCTTACTGGGACAGCGCTACGAGCAGTACTTC; CDR3aa: CASSLLGQRYEQYF; v_gene: TRBV13; d_gene: TRBD1; j_gene: TRBJ2-7; abundance: NA
CDR3nt: TGTGCTAGTGGTTTAGATCCCACCGGGGAGCTGTTTTTT; CDR3aa: CASGLDPTGELFF; v_gene: TRBV12-5; d_gene: NA; j_gene: TRBJ2-2; abundance: NA
CDR3nt: TGTGCCTGGAGTGCAAGGACAGGGCAGTACTTC; CDR3aa: CAWSARTGQYF; v_gene: TRBV30; d_gene: TRBD1; j_gene: TRBJ2-7; abundance: few
CDR3nt: TGCGCCAGCACCCTCGACAGGGCGAATTCACCCCTCCACTTT; CDR3aa: CASTLDRANSPLHF; v_gene: TRBV5-1; d_gene: TRBD1; j_gene: TRBJ1-6; abundance: NA
CDR3nt: TGTGCCAGCTCACCACGAACAGGGAAAGCATCCGGGGAGCTGTTTTTT; CDR3aa: CASSPRTGKASGELFF; v_gene: TRBV18; d_gene: NA; j_gene: TRBJ2-2; abundance: NA